The TCR beta chain under discussion was sequenced for a study of shared clonotypes between healthy human individuals. TCRdb keeps only in-frame clones here, not all; method: immunoSEQ multiplex PCR. The table includes over 1.4 million clones, roughly 96% detected once. The CDR3 consists of 14 residues. Trimming pared 6 bases from V and 3 bases from J, leaving 12 bases between. Germline V gives CDR1 MNHEY, CDR2 SMNVEV (reference sequence). The chain links TRBV27 to TRBJ1-5; D not resolved. The material sequenced was naive CD4+ T cells sorted from blood. Sample subset: CD45RA+ positively selected. This sequence was found in a man in his thirties or forties in good health. The CDR3 nucleotides read TGTGCCAGCAGGTGGCCCAGACCCAATCAGCCCCAGCATTTT. This gives the protein CASRWPRPNQPQHF.